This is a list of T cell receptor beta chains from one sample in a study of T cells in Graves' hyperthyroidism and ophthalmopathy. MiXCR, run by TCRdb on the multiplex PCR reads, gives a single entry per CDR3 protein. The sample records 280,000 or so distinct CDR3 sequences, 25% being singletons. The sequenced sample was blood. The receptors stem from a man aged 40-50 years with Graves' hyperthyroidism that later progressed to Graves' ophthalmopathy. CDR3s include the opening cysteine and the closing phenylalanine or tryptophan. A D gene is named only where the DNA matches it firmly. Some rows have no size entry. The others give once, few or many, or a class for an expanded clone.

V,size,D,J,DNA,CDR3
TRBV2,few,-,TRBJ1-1,TGTGCCAGCAGTGAAGGTCGTCTCTCAAACACTGAAGCTTTCTTT,CASSEGRLSNTEAFF
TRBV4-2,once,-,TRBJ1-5,TGTGCCAGCAGCCAAGAGTTCACGTATCAGCCCCAGCATTTT,CASSQEFTYQPQHF
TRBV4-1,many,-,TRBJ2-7,TGCGCCAGCAGCCAAGATGAGAGCGGTACGACCTACGAGCAGTACTTC,CASSQDESGTTYEQYF
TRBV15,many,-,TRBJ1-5,TGTGCCACCAGCAGAGCAGGGCTTGACTATCAGCCCCAGCATTTT,CATSRAGLDYQPQHF
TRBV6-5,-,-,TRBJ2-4,TGTGCCAGCAGTTACGAGGCTGAGCGAACGAACAGAAACATTCAGTACTTC,CASSYEAERTNRNIQYF
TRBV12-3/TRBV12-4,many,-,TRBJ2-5,TGTGCCAGCAGTGTAACAGGGAACCAAGAGACCCAGTACTTC,CASSVTGNQETQYF
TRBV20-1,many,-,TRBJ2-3,TGCAGTGCTAGAGGTTTGGAGGGAGGCGGCACAGATACGCAGTATTTT,CSARGLEGGGTDTQYF
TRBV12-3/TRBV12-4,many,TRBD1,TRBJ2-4,TGTGCCAGCAGTTTCCAGGGGGCGGCCAAAAACATTCAGTACTTC,CASSFQGAAKNIQYF
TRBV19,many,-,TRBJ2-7,TGTGCCAGTAGTCCCGGTCCACAGCAATTCTACGAGCAGTACTTC,CASSPGPQQFYEQYF
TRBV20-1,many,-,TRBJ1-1,TGCAGTGCTAGAGATAGCGGCCAGGGGAGAAAAGCTTTCTTT,CSARDSGQGRKAFF
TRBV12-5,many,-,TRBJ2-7,TGTGCTAGTGGTGATAGCGGAATGGGCCCCTACGAGCAGTACTTC,CASGDSGMGPYEQYF
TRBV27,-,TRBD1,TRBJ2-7,TGTGCCAGCAGTCTGCGCCTGGGACAGGGTCATGTCGAGCAGTACTTC,CASSLRLGQGHVEQYF
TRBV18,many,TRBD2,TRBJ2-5,TGTGCCAGCTCACCGACTAGCGAAGAGACCCAGTACTTC,CASSPTSEETQYF
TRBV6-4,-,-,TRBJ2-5,TGTGCCAGCAGCGTACATGGCAATCAAGAGACCCAGTACTTC,CASSVHGNQETQYF
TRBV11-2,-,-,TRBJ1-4,TGTGCCAGCAGCCCCAGGCGGACAGTTGGTATTGAAAAACTGTTTTTT,CASSPRRTVGIEKLFF
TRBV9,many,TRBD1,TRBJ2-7,TGTGCCAGCGGTGGACAGGGGGCTTTTCACGAGCAGTACTTC,CASGGQGAFHEQYF